This T cell receptor (beta chain) originates from a study of blood T cell repertoires in COVID-19. Study-level information: There were acute and convalescent COVID-19 samples, and they came from the United States, Italy and Spain.

This clone was counted a single time. J was trimmed by 1 base and V by 5 bases; bases with no gene match: 9. Germline CDR1 and CDR2: SGHRS and YFSETQ. The CDR3 loop spans 16 amino acids. Repertoires were generated with immunoSEQ multiplex PCR, while TCRdb's copy carries only in-frame clones and drops some. Altogether around 370,000 clones are present, 90% being singletons, with the ten largest covering about 7%. The TCR sequence derives from a man aged 18-30 years with active or convalescent COVID-19. Sequencing was done on a sample of peripheral blood. The V call is TRBV5-1, the J call TRBJ2-5; TRBD1 agrees at 9 bases. CDR3 DNA: TGCGCCAGCAGTTCCCGAGGGACAGGGTCCCAAGAGACCCAGTACTTC. Its translation: CASSSRGTGSQETQYF.